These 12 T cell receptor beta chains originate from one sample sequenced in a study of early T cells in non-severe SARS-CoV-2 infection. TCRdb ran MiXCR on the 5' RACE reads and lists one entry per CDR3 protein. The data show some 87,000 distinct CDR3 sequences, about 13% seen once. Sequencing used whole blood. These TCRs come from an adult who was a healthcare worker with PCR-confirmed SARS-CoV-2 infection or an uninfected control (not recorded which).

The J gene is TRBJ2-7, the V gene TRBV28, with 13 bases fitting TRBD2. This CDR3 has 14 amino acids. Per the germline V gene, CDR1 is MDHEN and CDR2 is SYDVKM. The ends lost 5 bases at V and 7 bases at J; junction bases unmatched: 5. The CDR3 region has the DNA TGTGCCAGCAGTGGGACTAGCGGGGCCGGGGAGCAGTACTTC. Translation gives CASSGTSGAGEQYF.

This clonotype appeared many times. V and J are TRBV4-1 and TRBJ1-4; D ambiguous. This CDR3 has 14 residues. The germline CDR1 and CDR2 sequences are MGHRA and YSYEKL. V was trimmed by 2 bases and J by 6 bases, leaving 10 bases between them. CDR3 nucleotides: TGCGCCAGCAGCCAACCCCTAGAGGATGAAAAACTGTTTTTT. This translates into CASSQPLEDEKLFF.

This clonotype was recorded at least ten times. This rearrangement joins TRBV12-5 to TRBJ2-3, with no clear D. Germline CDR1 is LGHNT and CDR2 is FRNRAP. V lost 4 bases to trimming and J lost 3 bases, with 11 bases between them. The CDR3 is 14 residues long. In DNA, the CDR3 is TGTGCTAGTGGTTCCCGGCTTCGGACAGATACGCAGTATTTT. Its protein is CASGSRLRTDTQYF.

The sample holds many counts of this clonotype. CDR3 residues: CSARVGQGITGELFF. The CDR3 DNA reads as TGCAGTGCTAGAGTTGGGCAGGGGATCACCGGGGAGCTGTTTTTT. The chain has TRBV20-1 and TRBJ2-2; TRBD1 is a possible D gene (6 bases). Germline V CDR1 and CDR2: DFQATT, SNEGSKA (reference sequence). The CDR3 totals 15 residues. Trimming cost V 1 base and J 4 bases, with 13 bases left between them.

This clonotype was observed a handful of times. The CDR3 DNA reads as TGCGCCAGCAGCTTGTTGTTAGGGGAGACCCAGTACTTC. Translation gives CASSLLLGETQYF. The V and J genes are TRBV5-1 and TRBJ2-5; D not resolved. The CDR3 is 13 amino acids. CDR1 is SGHRS and CDR2 is YFSETQ in the germline V gene. Between the trimmed V and J ends, which lost 1 base and 5 bases, there was a span of 9 bases.

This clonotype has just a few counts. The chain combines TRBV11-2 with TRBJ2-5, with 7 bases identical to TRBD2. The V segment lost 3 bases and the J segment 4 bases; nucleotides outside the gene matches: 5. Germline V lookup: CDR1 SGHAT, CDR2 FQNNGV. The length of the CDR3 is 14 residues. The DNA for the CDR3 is TGTGCCAGCAGCTTCGCTGGGGAGGGAGAGACCCAGTACTTC. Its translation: CASSFAGEGETQYF.

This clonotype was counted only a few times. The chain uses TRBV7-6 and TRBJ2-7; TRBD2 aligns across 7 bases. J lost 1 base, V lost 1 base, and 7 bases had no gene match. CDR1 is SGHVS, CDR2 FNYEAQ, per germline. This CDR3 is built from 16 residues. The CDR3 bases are TGTGCCAGCAGCTTAGTGGGGTCAGCGGGGTCCTACGAGCAGTACTTC. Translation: CASSLVGSAGSYEQYF.

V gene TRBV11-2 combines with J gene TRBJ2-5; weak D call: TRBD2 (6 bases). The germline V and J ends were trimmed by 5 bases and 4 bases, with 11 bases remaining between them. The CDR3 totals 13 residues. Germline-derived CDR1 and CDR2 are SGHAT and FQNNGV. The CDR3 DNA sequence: TGTGCCAGCAGCCCCCGACTAGTAGAGACCCAGTACTTC. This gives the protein CASSPRLVETQYF.

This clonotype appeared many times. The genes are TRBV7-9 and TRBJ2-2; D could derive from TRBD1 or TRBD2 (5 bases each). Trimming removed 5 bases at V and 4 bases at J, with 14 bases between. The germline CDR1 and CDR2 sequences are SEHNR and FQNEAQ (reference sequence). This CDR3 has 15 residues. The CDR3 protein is CASSPQRGVTGELFF. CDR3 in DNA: TGTGCCAGCAGCCCCCAGAGAGGGGTCACCGGGGAGCTGTTTTTT.

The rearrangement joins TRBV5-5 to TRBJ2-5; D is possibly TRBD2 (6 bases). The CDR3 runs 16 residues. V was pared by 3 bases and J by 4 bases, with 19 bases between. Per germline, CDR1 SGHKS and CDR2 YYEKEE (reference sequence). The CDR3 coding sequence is TGTGCCAGCAGCTATCCCATGACAGCGGGTGGAGAGACCCAGTACTTC. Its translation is CASSYPMTAGGETQYF.

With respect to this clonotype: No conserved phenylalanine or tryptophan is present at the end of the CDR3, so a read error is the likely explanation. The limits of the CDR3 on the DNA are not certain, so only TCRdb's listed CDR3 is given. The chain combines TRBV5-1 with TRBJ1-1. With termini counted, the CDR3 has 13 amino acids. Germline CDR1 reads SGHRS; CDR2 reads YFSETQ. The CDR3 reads CASSPQLNTEVFL.

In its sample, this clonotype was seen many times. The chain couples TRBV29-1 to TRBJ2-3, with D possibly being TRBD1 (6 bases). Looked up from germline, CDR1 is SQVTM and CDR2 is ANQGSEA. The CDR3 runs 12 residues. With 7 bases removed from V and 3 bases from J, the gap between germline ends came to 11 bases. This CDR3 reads CSGSQGTDTQYF. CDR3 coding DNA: TGCAGCGGGAGTCAGGGGACAGATACGCAGTATTTT.